This T cell receptor beta chain was observed in a study of T cells in Graves' hyperthyroidism and ophthalmopathy. The study, taken as a whole, reports: A model of 13 V-J pairs discriminated ophthalmopathy from stable hyperthyroidism.

The table lists this clonotype with many counts. Its target is unknown. Amplification of TCR beta CDR3 regions used RNA as the template. The primer set for the first-round RT-PCR of the TCR CDR3 was HTBI. TCRdb re-derived calls from the multiplex PCR reads in MiXCR, one entry per CDR3 protein. Among fewer than 400,000 distinct CDR3 sequences listed, approximately 14% were seen once. Reasons for excluding patients were uncontrolled infection, other autoimmune disease, pregnancy or lactation. Sample: blood. The clonotype comes from a woman between 18 and 30 years old with Graves' hyperthyroidism that later progressed to Graves' ophthalmopathy.

This chain's CDR3 is CSASRGRTTYNEQFF. The CDR3 DNA is TGCAGTGCTAGCCGCGGGAGGACCACCTACAATGAGCAGTTCTTC. This chain links TRBV20-1 with TRBJ2-1; TRBD2 matches 8 bases. The CDR3 consists of 15 residues. The V gene's germline CDR1 is DFQATT and CDR2 SNEGSKA (reference sequence). After removal of 3 bases from V and 2 bases from J, the junction contained 6 bases not matched to a gene.